The clone carrying this T cell receptor (beta chain) was observed many times. The antigen remains unidentified. In building TCR beta libraries, iRepertoire HTBI primers were used together with Arm-PCR of CDR3 regions. Each CDR3 protein gets one entry after TCRdb re-called the multiplex PCR reads with MiXCR. The data contain some 420,000 distinct CDR3 sequences, about 22% of them singletons. This sample is part of a study of regulatory T cells in long-lasting Graves disease. Overall study findings and caveats: A reduction in accuracy may have resulted from the small sample size. Gene preferences differed: TRBV28, TRBJ1-2, TRBJ2-5 in persistent cases.

Described time point: persistent/refractory GD, antithyroid drugs over 5 years with positive TRAb. Extracted PBMC RNA gave rise to the TCR library. CDR1 and CDR2 from the germline V gene are SGHRS and YFSETQ. Trimming removed 1 base from V and 0 bases from J, with 8 bases in between. The CDR3 sequence is 16 residues long. The V gene is TRBV5-1, the J gene TRBJ2-6; no clear D gene. The sample consisted of peripheral blood mononuclear cells (PBMCs), taken when the disease was refractory, from a patient treated with antithyroid drugs. The TCR sequence derives from a female donor with Graves disease. Written as DNA, the CDR3 is TGCGCCAGCAGCTTGAGGATAGTCTCTGGGGCCAACGTCCTGACTTTC. It yields the protein CASSLRIVSGANVLTF.